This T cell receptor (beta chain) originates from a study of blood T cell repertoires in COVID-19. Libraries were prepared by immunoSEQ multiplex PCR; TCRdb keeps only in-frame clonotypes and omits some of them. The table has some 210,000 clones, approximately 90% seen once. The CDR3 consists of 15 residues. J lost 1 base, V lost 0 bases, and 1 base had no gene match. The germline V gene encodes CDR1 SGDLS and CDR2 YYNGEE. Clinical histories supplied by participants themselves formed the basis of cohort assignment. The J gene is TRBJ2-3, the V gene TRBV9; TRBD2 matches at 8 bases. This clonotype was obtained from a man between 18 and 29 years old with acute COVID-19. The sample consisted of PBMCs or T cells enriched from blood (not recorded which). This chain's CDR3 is CASSVGTSRTDTQYF. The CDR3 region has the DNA TGTGCCAGCAGCGTAGGGACTAGCCGCACAGATACGCAGTATTTT. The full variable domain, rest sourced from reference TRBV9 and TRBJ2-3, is DSGVTQTPKHLITATGQRVTLRCSPRSGDLSVYWYQQSLDQGLQFLIQYYNGEERAKGNILERFSAQQFPDLHSELNLSSLELGDSALYFCASSVGTSRTDTQYFGPGTRLTVL.